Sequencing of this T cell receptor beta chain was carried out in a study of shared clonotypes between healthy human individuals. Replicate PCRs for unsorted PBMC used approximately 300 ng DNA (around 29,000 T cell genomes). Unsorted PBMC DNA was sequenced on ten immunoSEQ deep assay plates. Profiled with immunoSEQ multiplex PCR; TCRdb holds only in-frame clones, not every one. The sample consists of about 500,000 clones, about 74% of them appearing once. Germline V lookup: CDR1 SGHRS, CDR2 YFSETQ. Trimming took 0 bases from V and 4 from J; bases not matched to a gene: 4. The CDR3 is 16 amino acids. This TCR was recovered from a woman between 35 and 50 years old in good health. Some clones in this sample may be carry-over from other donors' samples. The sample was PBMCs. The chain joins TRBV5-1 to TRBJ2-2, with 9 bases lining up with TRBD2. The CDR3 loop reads CASSLVATSGTGELFF. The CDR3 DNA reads TGCGCCAGCAGCTTGGTGGCGACTAGCGGCACCGGGGAGCTGTTTTTT.